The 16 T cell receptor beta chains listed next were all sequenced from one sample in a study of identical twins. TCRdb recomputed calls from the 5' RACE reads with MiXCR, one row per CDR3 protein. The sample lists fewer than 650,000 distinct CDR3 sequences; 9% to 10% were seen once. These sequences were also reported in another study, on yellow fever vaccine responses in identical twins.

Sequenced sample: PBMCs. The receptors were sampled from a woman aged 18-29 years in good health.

DNA for the CDR3: TGTGCCACCAGTGATTTGATGGGTAGTGAGGAGCAGTTCTTC. This sequence encodes CATSDLMGSEEQFF. The chain recombines TRBV24-1 with TRBJ2-1; no definite D call. Looked up from germline, CDR1 is KGHDR and CDR2 is SFDVKD. This CDR3 spans 14 amino acids. Trimming removed 0 bases from V and 10 bases from J, with 12 bases in between.

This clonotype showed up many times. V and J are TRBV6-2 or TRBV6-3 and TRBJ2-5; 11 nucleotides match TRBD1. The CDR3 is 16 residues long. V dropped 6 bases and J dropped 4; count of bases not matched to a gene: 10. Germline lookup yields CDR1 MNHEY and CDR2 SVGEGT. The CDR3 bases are TGTGCCAGCAGAAGACGGACAGGGGGCCCTAGAGAGACCCAGTACTTC. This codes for CASRRRTGGPRETQYF.

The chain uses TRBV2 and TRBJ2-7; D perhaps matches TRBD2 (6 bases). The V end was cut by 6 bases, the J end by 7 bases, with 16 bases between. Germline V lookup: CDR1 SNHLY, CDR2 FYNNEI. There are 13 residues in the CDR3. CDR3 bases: TGTGCCAGCAGCCGGACTCCGGCGGGGGAGCAGTACTTC. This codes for CASSRTPAGEQYF.

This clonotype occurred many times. The CDR3 region has the DNA TGTGCCACTAACAGGTACACTGAAGCTTTCTTT. As protein: CATNRYTEAFF. The rearrangement joins TRBV28 to TRBJ1-1, with D possibly being TRBD1 (5 bases). The V and J ends lost 10 bases and 3 bases respectively, with 9 bases between them. The length of the CDR3 is 11 residues. CDR1 MDHEN and CDR2 SYDVKM come from the germline V gene.

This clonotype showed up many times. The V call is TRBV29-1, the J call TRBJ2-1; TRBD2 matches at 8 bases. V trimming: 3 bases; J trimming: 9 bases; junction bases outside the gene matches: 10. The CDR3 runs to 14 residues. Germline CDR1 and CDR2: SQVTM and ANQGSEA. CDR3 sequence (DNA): TGCAGCGTTGATTGGCGGGGGGCCGGGGGTGAGCAGTTCTTC. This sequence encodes CSVDWRGAGGEQFF.

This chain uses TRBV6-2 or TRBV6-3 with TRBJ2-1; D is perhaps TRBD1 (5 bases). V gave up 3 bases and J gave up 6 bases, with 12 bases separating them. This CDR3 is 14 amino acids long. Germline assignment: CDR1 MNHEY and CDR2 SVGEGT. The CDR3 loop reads CASSYMGLGNEQFF. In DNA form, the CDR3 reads TGTGCCAGCAGTTATATGGGGCTGGGCAATGAGCAGTTCTTC.

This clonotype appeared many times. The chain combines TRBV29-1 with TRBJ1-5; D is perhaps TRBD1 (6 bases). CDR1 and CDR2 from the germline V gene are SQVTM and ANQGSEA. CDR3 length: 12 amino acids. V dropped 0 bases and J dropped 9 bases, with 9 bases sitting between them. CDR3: CSVEDEQGPQHF. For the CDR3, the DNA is TGCAGCGTTGAAGATGAACAGGGGCCCCAGCATTTT.

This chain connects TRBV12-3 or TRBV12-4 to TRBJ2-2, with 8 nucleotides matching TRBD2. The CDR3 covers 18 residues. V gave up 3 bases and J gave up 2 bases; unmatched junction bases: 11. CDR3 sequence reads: CASSLSFSGNQNTGELFF. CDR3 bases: TGTGCCAGCAGTTTGAGTTTTAGCGGGAATCAAAACACCGGGGAGCTGTTTTTT.

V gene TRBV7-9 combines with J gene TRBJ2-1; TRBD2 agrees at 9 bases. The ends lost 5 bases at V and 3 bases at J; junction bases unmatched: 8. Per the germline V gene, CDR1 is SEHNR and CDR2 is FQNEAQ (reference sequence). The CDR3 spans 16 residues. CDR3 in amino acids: CASSRAGGPHYNEQFF. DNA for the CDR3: TGTGCCAGCAGCCGAGCGGGGGGTCCCCACTACAATGAGCAGTTCTTC. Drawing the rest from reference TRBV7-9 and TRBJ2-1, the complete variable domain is DTGVSQNPRHKITKRGQNVTFRCDPISEHNRLYWYRQTLGQGPEFLTYFQNEAQLEKSRLLSDRFSAERPKGSFSTLEIQRTEQGDSAMYLCASSRAGGPHYNEQFFGPGTRLTVL.

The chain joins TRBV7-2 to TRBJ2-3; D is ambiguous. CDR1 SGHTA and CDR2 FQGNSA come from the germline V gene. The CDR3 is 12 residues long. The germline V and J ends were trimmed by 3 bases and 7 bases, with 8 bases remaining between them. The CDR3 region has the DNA TGTGCCAGCAGCTTGGCCAGTCATACGCAGTATTTT. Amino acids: CASSLASHTQYF.

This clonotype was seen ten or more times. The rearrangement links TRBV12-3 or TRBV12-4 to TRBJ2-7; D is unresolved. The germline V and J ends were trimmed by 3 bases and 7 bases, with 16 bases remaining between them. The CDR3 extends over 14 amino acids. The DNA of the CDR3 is TGTGCCAGCAGTTTGCCCCAAGGCAGCCAAGAGCAGTACTTC. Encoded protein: CASSLPQGSQEQYF.

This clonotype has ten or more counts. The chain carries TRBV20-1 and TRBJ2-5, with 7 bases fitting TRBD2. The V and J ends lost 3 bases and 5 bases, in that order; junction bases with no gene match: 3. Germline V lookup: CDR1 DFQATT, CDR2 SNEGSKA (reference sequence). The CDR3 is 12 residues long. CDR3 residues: CSASSREETQYF. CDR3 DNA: TGCAGTGCTAGTTCGCGGGAGGAGACCCAGTACTTC.

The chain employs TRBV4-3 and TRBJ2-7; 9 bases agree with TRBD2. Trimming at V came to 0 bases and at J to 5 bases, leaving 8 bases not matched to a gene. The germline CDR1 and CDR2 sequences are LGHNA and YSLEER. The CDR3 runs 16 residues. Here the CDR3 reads CASSQDLAGASDEQYF. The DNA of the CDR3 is TGCGCCAGCAGCCAAGATTTAGCGGGAGCGAGCGACGAGCAGTACTTC.

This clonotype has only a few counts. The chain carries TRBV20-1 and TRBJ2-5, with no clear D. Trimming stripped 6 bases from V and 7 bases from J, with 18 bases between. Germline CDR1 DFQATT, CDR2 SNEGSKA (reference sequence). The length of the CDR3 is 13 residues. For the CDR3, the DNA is TGCAGTGCCCTCATCTCAGTCCCGGGGACCCAGTACTTC. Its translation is CSALISVPGTQYF.

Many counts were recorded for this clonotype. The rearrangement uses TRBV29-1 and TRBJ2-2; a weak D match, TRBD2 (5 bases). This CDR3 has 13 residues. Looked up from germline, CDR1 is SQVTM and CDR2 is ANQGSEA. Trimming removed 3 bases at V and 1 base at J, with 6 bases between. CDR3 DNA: TGCAGCGTTGACGGGGAGAACACCGGGGAGCTGTTTTTT. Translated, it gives CSVDGENTGELFF.

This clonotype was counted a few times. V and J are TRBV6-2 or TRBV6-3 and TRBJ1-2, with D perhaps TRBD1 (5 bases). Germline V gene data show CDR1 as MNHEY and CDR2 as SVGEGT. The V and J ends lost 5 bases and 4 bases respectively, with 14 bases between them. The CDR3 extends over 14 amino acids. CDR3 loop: CASSPQEGPYGYTF. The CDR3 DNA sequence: TGTGCCAGCAGTCCGCAGGAGGGACCCTATGGCTACACCTTC.